This TCR beta chain was sequenced in a study of PD-1 blockade in mismatch repair-deficient tumors. The overall study: Patients had approximately 12 mismatch repair-deficient cancer types, all previously treated and progressing.

Points from the study as a whole: Tumor-resident clones, often undetectable pretreatment in blood, expanded then contracted after pembrolizumab.

As to this clone: Its cognate antigen is unknown.

Profiled with immunoSEQ multiplex PCR; TCRdb holds only in-frame clones, not every one. This table holds some 120,000 clones, around nine tenths found once. All patients were mismatch repair deficient, assessed by either PCR or immunohistochemistry. The TCR-sequenced patients were a few responders to pembrolizumab. This receptor was obtained from an adult with mismatch repair-deficient cancer. This specimen consisted of peripheral blood, obtained just under 74 weeks after starting pembrolizumab.

CDR3 DNA sequence: TGTGCCTGGAGTCACGGACAGGGAGAAGCTTTCTTT. It translates to CAWSHGQGEAFF. V and J are TRBV30 and TRBJ1-1, with TRBD1 matching over 8 bases. The germline V gene has CDR1 GTSNPN and CDR2 SVGIG (reference sequence). This CDR3 spans 12 amino acids. Germline trimming cut 2 bases from V and 8 bases from J; bases unmatched to any gene: 4.